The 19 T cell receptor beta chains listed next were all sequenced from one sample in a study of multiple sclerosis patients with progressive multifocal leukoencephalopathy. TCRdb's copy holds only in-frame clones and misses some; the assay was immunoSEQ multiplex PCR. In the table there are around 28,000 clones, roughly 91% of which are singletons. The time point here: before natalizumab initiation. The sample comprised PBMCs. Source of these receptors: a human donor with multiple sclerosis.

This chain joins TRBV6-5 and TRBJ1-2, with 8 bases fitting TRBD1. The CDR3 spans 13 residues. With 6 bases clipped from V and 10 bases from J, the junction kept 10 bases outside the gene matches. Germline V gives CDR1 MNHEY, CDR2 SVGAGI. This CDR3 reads CASSTGTGLSYTF. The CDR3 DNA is TGTGCCAGCAGCACGGGGACAGGACTATCCTACACCTTC.

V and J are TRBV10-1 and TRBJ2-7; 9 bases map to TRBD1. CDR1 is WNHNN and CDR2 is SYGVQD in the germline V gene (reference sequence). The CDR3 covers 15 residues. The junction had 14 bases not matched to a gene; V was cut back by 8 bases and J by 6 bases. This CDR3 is CASSGLGQGTREQYF. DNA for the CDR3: TGCGCCAGCTCTGGATTAGGACAGGGGACCCGCGAGCAGTACTTC.

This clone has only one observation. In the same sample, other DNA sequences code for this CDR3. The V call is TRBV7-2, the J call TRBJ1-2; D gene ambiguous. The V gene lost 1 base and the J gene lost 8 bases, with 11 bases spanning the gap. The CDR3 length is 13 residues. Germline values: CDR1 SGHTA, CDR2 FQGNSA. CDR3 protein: CASSLGSGQGYTF. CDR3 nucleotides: TGTGCCAGCAGCTTAGGTAGTGGTCAGGGCTACACCTTC. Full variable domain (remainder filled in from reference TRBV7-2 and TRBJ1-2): GAGVSQSPSNKVTEKGKDVELRCDPISGHTALYWYRQSLGQGLEFLIYFQGNSAPDKSGLPSDRFSAERTGGSVSTLTIQRTQQEDSAVYLCASSLGSGQGYTFGSGTRLTVV.

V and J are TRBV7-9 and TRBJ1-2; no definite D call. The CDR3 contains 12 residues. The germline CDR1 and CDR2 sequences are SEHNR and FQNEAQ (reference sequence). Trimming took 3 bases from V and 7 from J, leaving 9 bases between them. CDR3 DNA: TGTGCCAGCAGCTTGTATGGGGTTGGCTACACCTTC. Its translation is CASSLYGVGYTF.

CDR3 sequence: CATSRAGPGAAIYSNQPQHF. CDR3 nucleotide sequence: TGTGCCACCAGCAGAGCAGGTCCAGGGGCCGCAATTTATAGCAATCAGCCCCAGCATTTT. The chain has TRBV15 and TRBJ1-5; a weak D match, TRBD1 (6 bases). There are 20 residues in the CDR3. Trimming removed 1 base from V and 0 bases from J, with 22 bases in between. Germline values: CDR1 LNHNV, CDR2 YYDKDF (reference sequence).

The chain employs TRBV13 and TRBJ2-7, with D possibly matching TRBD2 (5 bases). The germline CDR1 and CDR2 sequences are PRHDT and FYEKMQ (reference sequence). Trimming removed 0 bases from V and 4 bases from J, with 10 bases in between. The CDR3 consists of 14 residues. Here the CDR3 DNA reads TGTGCCAGCAGCTTAGGACTAGTGATTTACGAGCAGTACTTC. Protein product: CASSLGLVIYEQYF.

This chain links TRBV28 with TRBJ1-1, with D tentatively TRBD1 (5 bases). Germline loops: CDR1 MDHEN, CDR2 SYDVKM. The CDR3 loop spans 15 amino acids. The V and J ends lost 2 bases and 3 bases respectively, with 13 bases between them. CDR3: CASSLGSTVDTEAFF. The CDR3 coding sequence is TGTGCCAGCAGTTTAGGGTCGACAGTTGACACTGAAGCTTTCTTT.

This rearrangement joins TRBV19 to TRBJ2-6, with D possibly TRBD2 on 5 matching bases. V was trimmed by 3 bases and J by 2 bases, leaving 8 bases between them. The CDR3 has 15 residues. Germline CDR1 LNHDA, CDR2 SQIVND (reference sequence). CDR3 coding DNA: TGTGCCAGTAGTATCACCGGGACTGGGGCCAACGTCCTGACTTTC. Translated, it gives CASSITGTGANVLTF.

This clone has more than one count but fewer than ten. The DNA for the CDR3 is TGTGCCAGCAGTTTATCTCCTAGCGGGGGCTACGAGCAGTACTTC. Translation: CASSLSPSGGYEQYF. The gene calls are TRBV27 and TRBJ2-7; 10 bases match TRBD2. CDR3 length equals 15 residues. V shed 0 bases and J 3 bases; nucleotides not matched to a gene: 2. Looked up from germline, CDR1 is MNHEY and CDR2 is SMNVEV (reference sequence).

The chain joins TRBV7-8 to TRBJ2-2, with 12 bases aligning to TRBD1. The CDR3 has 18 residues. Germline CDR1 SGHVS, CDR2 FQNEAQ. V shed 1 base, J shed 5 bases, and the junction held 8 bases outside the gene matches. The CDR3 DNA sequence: TGTGCCAGCAGCTTAGTTTTGTGGGACAGGGGGCGAACCGGGGAGCTGTTTTTT. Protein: CASSLVLWDRGRTGELFF.

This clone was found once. This CDR3 reads CASSPQAEYEQYF. CDR3 nucleotides: TGTGCCAGCAGCCCTCAGGCGGAGTACGAGCAGTACTTC. The chain uses TRBV14 and TRBJ2-7; no definite D call. The CDR3 covers 13 residues. Trimming shortened V by 4 bases and J by 4 bases, and 11 bases separated the two germline ends. Germline-derived CDR1 and CDR2 are SGHDN and FVKESK.

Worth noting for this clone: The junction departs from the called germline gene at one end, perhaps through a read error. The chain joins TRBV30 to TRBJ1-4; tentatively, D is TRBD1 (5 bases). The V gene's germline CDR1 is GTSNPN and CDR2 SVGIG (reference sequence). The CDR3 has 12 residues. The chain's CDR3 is CAWSVRGGRTVF. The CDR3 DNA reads TGTGCCTGGAGTGTTCGGGGGGGAAGAACTGTTTTT.

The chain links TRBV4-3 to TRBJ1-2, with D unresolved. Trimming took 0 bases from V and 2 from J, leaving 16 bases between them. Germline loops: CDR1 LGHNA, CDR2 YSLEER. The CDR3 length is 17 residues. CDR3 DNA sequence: TGCGCCAGCAGCCAAGATATACGGGGTGGTAAGAACTATGGCTACACCTTC. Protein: CASSQDIRGGKNYGYTF.

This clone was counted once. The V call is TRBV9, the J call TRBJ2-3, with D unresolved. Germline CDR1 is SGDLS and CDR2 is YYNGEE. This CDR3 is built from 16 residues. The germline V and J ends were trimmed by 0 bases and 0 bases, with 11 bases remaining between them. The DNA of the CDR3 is TGTGCCAGCAGCGTAGTATCGACGTCAAGCACAGATACGCAGTATTTT. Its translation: CASSVVSTSSTDTQYF.

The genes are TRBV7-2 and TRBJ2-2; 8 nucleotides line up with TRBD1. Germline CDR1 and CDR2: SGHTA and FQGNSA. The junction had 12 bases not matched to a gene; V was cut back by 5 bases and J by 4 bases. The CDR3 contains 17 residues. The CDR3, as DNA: TGTGCCAGCAGCACCCAGGCAGGGGGCGCGAGCACCGGGGAGCTGTTTTTT. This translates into CASSTQAGGASTGELFF. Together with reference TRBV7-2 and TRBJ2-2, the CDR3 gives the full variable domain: GAGVSQSPSNKVTEKGKDVELRCDPISGHTALYWYRQSLGQGLEFLIYFQGNSAPDKSGLPSDRFSAERTGGSVSTLTIQRTQQEDSAVYLCASSTQAGGASTGELFFGEGSRLTVL.

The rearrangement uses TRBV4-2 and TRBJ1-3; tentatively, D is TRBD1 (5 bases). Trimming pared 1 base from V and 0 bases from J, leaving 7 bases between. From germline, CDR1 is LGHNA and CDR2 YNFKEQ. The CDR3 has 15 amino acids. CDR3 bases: TGTGCCAGCAGCCAAGTGGGGCCCTCTGGAAACACCATATATTTT. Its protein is CASSQVGPSGNTIYF.

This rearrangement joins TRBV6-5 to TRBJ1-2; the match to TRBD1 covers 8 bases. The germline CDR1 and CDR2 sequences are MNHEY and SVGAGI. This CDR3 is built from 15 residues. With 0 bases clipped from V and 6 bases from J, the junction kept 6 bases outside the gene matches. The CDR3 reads CASSYSSRGLDGYTF. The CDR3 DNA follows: TGTGCCAGCAGTTACTCTTCCAGGGGGCTGGATGGCTACACCTTC.

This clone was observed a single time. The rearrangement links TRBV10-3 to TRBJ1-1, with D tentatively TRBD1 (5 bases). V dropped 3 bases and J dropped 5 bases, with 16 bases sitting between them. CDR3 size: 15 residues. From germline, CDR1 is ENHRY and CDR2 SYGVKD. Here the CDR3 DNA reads TGTGCCATCAGTGATTTGGAGGGTGGGGGGACTGAAGCTTTCTTT. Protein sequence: CAISDLEGGGTEAFF.

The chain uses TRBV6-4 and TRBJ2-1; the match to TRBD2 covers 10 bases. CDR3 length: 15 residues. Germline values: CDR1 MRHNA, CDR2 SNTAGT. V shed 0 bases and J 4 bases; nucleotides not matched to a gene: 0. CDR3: CASSDSAGGYNEQFF. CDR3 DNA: TGTGCCAGCAGTGACTCAGCGGGGGGGTACAATGAGCAGTTCTTC.